This entry concerns a single TCR beta chain. The data were obtained in a study of cytomegalovirus exposure and HLA in healthy donors. 13 Jbeta primers and 60 Vbeta primers were used for the PCR. Assay used: immunoSEQ multiplex PCR; TCRdb lists only in-frame clones, some missing. The sample holds about 140,000 clones; 70% to 85% are singletons and the top ten take approximately 1.5%. The source is a man between 25 and 39 years old in good health and CMV-seropositive. The material sequenced was PBMCs.

CDR3 sequence: CASSQGTANQPQHF. In DNA, the CDR3 is TGTGCCAGCAGCCAAGGGACAGCCAATCAGCCCCAGCATTTT. The gene calls are TRBV6-6 and TRBJ1-5; 7 bases line up with TRBD1. The CDR3 runs to 14 residues. V lost 6 bases to trimming and J lost 3 bases; unmatched junction nucleotides: 5. Germline-derived CDR1 and CDR2 are MNHNY and SVGAGI (reference sequence).